This T cell receptor (beta chain) was captured in a study of control samples from healthy donors and cancer patients. The CDR3 is made up of 14 amino acids. The germline CDR1 and CDR2 sequences are SNHLY and FYNNEI. The V end was cut by 8 bases, the J end by 1 base, with 14 bases between. Libraries were prepared by immunoSEQ multiplex PCR; TCRdb keeps only in-frame clonotypes and omits some of them. The sample yields approximately 17,000 clones, about 89% seen once. Source material: PBMCs. The chain links TRBV2 to TRBJ2-5; perhaps D is TRBD1 or TRBD2 (5 bases each). The sequence was collected from a man aged 55 to 70 with head and neck cancer. This chain's CDR3 is CASGNSGAQETQYF. CDR3 coding DNA: TGTGCCAGCGGAAATTCCGGGGCCCAAGAGACCCAGTACTTC.